This T cell receptor beta chain was captured by sequencing in a study of cytomegalovirus exposure and HLA in healthy donors. About this clone: Antigen: not known.

TCRdb keeps only in-frame clones here, not all; method: immunoSEQ multiplex PCR. Of under 200,000 clones listed, around 85% are singletons. The study, taken as a whole, reports: As confirmed in vitro, a few CMV-associated chains were specific for CMV antigens.

Germline V gene lookup returns CDR1 SGDLS and CDR2 YYNGEE. Trimming removed 0 bases at V and 11 bases at J, with 11 bases between. The CDR3 totals 12 residues. This sequence was found in a woman in her 30s in good health and CMV-seronegative. Sequencing was done on a sample of PBMCs. The J gene is TRBJ1-1, the V gene TRBV9; D ambiguous. The CDR3 DNA is TGTGCCAGCAGCGTAGAGCACGGCGGGGCTTTCTTT. Translation: CASSVEHGGAFF.